This T cell receptor beta chain was sequenced for a study of blood T cells in healthy people across ages. Findings of the study overall: The recorded TCR beta diversity per million T cells decreased in a roughly linear manner with age.

In the case of this clonotype: The antigen remains unidentified.

Sample-barcoded 5' priming and a J-beta primer mix drove a second PCR of about 6 to 11 cycles. Via MiXCR, TCRdb re-called the 5' RACE reads, giving one row per CDR3 protein. Of approximately 810,000 distinct CDR3 sequences in the sample, about 37% are singletons; the top ten hold 10% to 15%. The sample was blood. The sequence came from a man younger than 35 in good health.

The CDR3: CASSPAPESSPLHF. Written as DNA, the CDR3 is TGTGCCAGCAGTCCGGCCCCCGAATCTAGTCCCCTCCACTTT. The genes are TRBV12-3 or TRBV12-4 and TRBJ1-6, with unresolved D. The CDR3 length is 14 residues. Trimming cost V 5 bases and J 13 bases, with 18 bases left between them.